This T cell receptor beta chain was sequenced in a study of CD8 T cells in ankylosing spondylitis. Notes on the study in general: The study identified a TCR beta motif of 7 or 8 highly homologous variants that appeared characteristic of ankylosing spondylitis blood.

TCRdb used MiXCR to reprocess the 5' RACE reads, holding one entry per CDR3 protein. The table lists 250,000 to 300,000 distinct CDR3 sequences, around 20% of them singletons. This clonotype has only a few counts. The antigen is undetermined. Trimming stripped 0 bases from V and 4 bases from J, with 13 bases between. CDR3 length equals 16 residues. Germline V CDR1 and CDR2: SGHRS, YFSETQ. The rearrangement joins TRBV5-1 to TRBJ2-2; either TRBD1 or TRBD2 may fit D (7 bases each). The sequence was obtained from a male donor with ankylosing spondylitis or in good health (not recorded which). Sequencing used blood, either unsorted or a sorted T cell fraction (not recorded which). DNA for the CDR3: TGCGCCAGCAGCTTGGGACAGGGAGGGCCCACCGGGGAGCTGTTTTTT. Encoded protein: CASSLGQGGPTGELFF.